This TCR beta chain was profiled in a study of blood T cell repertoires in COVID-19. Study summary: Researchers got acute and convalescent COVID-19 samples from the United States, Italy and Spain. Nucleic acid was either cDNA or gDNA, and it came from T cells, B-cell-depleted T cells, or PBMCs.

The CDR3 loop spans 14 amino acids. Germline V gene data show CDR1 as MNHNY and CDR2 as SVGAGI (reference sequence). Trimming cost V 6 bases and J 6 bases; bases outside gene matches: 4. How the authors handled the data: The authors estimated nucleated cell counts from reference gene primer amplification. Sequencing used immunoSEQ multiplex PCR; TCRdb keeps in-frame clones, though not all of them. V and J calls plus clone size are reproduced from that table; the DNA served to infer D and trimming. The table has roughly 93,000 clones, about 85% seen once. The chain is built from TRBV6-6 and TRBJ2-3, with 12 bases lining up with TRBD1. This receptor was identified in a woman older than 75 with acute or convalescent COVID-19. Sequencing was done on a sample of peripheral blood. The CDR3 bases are TGTGCCAGCAGGGGACAGGGGGCGAGGGATACGCAGTATTTT. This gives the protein CASRGQGARDTQYF.